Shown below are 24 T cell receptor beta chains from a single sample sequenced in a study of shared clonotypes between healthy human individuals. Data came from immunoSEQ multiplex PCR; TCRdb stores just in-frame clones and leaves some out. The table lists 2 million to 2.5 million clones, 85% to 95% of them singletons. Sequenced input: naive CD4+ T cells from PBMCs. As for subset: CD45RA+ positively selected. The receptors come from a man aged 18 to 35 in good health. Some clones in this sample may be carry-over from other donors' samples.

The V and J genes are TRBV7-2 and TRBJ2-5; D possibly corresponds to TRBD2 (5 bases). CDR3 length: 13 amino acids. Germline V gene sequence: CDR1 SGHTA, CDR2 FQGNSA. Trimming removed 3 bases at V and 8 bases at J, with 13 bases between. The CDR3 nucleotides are TGTGCCAGCAGCTTTGGACTCGTCGACACCCAGTACTTC. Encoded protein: CASSFGLVDTQYF.

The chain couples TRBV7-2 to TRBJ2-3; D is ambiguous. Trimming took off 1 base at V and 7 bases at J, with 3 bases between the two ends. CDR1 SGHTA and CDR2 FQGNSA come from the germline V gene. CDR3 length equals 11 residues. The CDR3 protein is CASSLGHTQYF. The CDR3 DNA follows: TGTGCCAGCAGCTTAGGCCATACGCAGTATTTT.

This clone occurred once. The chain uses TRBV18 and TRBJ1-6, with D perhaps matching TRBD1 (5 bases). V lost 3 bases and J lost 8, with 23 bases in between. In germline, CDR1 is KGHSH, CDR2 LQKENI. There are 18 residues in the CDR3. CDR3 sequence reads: CASSPIVGVGIQYSPLHF. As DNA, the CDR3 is TGTGCCAGCTCACCCATAGTAGGGGTGGGGATTCAATATTCACCCCTCCACTTT. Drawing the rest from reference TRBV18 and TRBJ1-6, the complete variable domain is NAGVMQNPRHLVRRRGQEARLRCSPMKGHSHVYWYRQLPEEGLKFMVYLQKENIIDESGMPKERFSAEFPKEGPSILRIQQVVRGDSAAYFCASSPIVGVGIQYSPLHFGNGTRLTVT.

The CDR3 loop reads CASSDPAGGVETQYF. DNA of the CDR3: TGCGCCAGCAGCGACCCAGCGGGAGGTGTAGAGACCCAGTACTTC. The chain is built from TRBV5-1 and TRBJ2-5, with 9 bases identical to TRBD2. With V trimmed by 4 bases and J by 4 bases, 8 bases remained unmatched. The germline V gene encodes CDR1 SGHRS and CDR2 YFSETQ. This CDR3 is 15 amino acids long.

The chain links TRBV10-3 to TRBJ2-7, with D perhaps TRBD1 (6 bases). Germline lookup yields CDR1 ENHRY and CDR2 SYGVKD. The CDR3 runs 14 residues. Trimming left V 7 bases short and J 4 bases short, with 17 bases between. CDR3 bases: TGTGCCATCAAGGCCCAGGGGCGGATTTACGAGCAGTACTTC. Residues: CAIKAQGRIYEQYF.

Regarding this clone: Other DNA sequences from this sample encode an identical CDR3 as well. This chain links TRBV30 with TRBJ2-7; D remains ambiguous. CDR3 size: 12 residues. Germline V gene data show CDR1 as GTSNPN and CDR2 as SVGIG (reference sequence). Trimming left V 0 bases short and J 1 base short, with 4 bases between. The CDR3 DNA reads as TGTGCCTGGAGTGTCACGTCCTACGAGCAGTACTTC. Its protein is CAWSVTSYEQYF.

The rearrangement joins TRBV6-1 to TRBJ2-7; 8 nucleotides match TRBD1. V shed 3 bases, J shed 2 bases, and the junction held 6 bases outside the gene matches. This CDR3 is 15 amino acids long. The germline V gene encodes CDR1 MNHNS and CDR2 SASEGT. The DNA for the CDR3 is TGTGCCAGCAGTGAGACAGGGGCCTATGCCTACGAGCAGTACTTC. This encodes CASSETGAYAYEQYF.

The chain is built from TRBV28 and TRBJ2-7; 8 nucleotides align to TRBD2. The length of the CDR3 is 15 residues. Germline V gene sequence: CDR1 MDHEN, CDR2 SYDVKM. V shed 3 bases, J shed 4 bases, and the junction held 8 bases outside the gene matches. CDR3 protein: CASSLRGATGYEQYF. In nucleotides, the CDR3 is TGTGCCAGCAGTTTGCGGGGGGCGACGGGATACGAGCAGTACTTC. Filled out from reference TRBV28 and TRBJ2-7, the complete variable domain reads DVKVTQSSRYLVKRTGEKVFLECVQDMDHENMFWYRQDPGLGLRLIYFSYDVKMKEKGDIPEGYSVSREKKERFSLILESASTNQTSMYLCASSLRGATGYEQYFGPGTRLTVT.

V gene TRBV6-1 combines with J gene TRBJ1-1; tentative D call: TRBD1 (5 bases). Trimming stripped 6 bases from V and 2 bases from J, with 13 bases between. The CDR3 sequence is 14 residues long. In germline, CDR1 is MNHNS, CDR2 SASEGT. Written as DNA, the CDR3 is TGTGCCAGCAGAGTACAGGTTACCAACACTGAAGCTTTCTTT. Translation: CASRVQVTNTEAFF.

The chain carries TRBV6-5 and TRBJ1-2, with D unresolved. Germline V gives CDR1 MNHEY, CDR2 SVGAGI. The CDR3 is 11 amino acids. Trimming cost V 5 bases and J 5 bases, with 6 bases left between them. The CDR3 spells CASSTRYGYTF. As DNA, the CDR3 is TGTGCCAGCAGTACCCGATATGGCTACACCTTC.

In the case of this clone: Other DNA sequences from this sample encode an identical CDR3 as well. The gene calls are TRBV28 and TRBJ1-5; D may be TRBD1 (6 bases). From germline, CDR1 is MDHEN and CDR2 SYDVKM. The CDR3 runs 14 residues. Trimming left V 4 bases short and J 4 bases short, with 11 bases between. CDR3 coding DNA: TGTGCCAGCAGTTCGACAGGTCGAAATCAGCCCCAGCATTTT. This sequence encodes CASSSTGRNQPQHF.

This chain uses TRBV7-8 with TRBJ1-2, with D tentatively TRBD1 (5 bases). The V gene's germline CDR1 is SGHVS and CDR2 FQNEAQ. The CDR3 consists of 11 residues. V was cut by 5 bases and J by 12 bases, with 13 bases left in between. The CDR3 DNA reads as TGTGCCAGCAGCCGGGACGGTACAAACACCTTC. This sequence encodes CASSRDGTNTF.

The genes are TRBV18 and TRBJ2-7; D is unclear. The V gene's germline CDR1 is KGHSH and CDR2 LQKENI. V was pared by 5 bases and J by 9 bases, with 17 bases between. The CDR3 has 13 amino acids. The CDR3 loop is CASSSRVGVGQYF. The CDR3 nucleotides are TGTGCCAGCTCAAGCCGCGTGGGTGTCGGGCAGTACTTC.

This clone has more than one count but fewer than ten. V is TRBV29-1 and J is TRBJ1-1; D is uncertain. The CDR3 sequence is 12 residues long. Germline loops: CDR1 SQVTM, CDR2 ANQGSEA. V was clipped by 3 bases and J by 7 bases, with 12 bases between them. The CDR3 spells CSVDNPGFEAFF. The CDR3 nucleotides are TGCAGCGTTGATAATCCCGGGTTTGAAGCTTTCTTT.

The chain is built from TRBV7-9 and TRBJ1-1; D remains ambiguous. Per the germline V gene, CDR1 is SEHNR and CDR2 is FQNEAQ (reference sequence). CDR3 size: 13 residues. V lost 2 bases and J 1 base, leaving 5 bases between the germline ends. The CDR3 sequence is CASSLQQNTEAFF. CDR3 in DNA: TGTGCCAGCAGCTTACAGCAGAACACTGAAGCTTTCTTT.

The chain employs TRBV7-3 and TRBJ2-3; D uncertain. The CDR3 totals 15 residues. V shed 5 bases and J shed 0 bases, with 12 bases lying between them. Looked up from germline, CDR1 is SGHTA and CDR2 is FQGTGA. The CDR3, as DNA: TGTGCCAGCAGCCCCGGTAGAGTTAGCACAGATACGCAGTATTTT. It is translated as CASSPGRVSTDTQYF.

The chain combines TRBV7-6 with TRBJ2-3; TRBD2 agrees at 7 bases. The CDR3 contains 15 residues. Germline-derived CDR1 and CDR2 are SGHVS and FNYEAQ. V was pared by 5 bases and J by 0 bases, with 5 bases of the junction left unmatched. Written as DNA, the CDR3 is TGTGCCAGCAGCCCTCCTAGCGGCAGCACAGATACGCAGTATTTT. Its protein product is CASSPPSGSTDTQYF.

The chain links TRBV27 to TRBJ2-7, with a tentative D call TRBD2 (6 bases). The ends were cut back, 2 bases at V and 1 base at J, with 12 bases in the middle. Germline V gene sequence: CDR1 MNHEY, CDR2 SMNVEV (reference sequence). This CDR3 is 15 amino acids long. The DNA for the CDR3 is TGTGCCAGCAGTTTAGGCGGGACTCCTTCCTACGAGCAGTACTTC. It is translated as CASSLGGTPSYEQYF.

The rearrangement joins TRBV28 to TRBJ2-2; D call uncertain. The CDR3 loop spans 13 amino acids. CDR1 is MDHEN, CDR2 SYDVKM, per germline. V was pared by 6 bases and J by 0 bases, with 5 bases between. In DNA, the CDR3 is TGTGCCAGCAGACACCCGAACACCGGGGAGCTGTTTTTT. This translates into CASRHPNTGELFF. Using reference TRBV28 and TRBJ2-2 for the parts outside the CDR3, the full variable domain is DVKVTQSSRYLVKRTGEKVFLECVQDMDHENMFWYRQDPGLGLRLIYFSYDVKMKEKGDIPEGYSVSREKKERFSLILESASTNQTSMYLCASRHPNTGELFFGEGSRLTVL.

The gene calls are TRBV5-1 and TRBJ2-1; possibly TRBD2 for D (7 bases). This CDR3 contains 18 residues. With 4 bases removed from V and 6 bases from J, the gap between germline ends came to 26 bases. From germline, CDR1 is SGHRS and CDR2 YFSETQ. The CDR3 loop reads CASSLRAGVFGGGNEQFF. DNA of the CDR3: TGCGCCAGCAGCCTTAGGGCGGGAGTATTTGGAGGGGGCAATGAGCAGTTCTTC.

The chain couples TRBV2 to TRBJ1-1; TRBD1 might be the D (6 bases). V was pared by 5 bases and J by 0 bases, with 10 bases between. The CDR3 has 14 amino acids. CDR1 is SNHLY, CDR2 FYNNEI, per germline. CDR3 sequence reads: CASSHREMNTEAFF. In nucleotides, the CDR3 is TGTGCCAGCAGTCACAGGGAAATGAACACTGAAGCTTTCTTT.

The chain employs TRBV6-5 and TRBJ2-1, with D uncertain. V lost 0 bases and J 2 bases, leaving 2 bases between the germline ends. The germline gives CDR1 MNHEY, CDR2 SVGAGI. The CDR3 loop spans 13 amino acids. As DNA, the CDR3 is TGTGCCAGCAGTTACTCGGCCTACAATGAGCAGTTCTTC. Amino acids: CASSYSAYNEQFF.

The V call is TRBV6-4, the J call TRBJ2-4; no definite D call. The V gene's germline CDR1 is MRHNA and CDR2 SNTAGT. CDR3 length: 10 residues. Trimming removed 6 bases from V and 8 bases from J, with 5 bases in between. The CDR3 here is CASSQHIQYF. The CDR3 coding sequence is TGTGCCAGCAGCCAGCACATTCAGTACTTC.

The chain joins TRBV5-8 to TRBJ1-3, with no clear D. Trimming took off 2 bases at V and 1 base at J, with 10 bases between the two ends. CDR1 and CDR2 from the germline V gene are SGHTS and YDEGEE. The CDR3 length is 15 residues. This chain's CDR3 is CASSFTALSGNTIYF. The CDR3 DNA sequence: TGTGCCAGCAGCTTCACGGCCTTATCTGGAAACACCATATATTTT.